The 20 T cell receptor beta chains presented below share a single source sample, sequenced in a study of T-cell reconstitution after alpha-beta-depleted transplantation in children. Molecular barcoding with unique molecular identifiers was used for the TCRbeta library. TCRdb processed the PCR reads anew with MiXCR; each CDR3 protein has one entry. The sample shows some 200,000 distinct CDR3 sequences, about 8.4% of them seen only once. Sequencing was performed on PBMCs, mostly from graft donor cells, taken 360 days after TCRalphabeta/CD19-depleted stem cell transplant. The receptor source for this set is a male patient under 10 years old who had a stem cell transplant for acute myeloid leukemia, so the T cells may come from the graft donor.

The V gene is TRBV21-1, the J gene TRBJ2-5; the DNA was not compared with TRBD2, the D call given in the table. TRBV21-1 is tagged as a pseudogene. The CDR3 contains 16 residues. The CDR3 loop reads CASSNDLGPVRETQYF. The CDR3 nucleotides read TGTGCCAGCAGCAACGATTTGGGACCAGTGCGAGAGACCCAGTACTTC.

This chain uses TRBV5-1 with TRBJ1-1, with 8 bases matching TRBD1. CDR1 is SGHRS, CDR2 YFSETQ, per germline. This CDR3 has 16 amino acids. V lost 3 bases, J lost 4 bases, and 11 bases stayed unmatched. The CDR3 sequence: CASSSQAGGPGTEAFF. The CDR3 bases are TGCGCCAGCAGCTCCCAAGCAGGGGGCCCAGGCACTGAAGCTTTCTTT.

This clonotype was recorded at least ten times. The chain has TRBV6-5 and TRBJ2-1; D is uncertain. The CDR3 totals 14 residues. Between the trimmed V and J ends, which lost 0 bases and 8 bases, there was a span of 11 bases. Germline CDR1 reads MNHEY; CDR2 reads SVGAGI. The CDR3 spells CASSYSETLDEQFF. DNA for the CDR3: TGTGCCAGCAGTTACTCGGAGACCCTGGATGAGCAGTTCTTC.

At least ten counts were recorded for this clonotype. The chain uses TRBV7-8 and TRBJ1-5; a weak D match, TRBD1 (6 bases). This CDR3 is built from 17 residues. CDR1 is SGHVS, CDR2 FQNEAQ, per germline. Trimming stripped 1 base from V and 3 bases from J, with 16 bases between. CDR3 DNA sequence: TGTGCCAGCAGCTTAGAATTCCCAGGGGCGACCAATCAGCCCCAGCATTTT. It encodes CASSLEFPGATNQPQHF.

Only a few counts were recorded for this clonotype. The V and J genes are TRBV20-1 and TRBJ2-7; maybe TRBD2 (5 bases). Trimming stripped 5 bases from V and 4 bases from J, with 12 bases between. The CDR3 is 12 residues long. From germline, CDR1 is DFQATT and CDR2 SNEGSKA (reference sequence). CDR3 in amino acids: CSASGLEYEQYV. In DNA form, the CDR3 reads TGCAGTGCTTCCGGACTGGAATACGAGCAGTACGTC.

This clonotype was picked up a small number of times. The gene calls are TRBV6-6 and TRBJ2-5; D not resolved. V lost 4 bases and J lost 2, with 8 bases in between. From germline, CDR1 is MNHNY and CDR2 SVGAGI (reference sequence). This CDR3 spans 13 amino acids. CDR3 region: CASSSNRQETQYF. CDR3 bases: TGTGCCAGCAGTTCCAACAGACAAGAGACCCAGTACTTC.

The CDR3 sequence: CASSISGTVSYNEQFF. The CDR3 nucleotides read TGTGCCAGCAGCATTAGCGGGACGGTCTCCTACAATGAGCAGTTCTTC. This chain links TRBV7-3 with TRBJ2-1, with 8 bases fitting TRBD2. V dropped 5 bases and J dropped 0; count of bases not matched to a gene: 6. Germline V gene lookup returns CDR1 SGHTA and CDR2 FQGTGA. The CDR3 covers 16 residues.

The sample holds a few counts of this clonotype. The DNA of the CDR3 is TGTGCCAGCAGTTTAGATAGGTTAGCGGGAGGGCCGACGAAGACCCAGTACTTC. Translating gives CASSLDRLAGGPTKTQYF. J is TRBJ2-5 and V is TRBV12-3 or TRBV12-4, with TRBD2 identical over 11 bases. The length of the CDR3 is 18 residues. Trimming took 1 base from V and 6 from J; bases not matched to a gene: 13.

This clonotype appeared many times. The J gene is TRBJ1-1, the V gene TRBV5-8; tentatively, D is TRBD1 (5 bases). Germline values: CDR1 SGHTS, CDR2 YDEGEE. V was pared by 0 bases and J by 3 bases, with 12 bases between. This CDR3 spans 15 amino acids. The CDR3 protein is CASSLAGIRDTEAFF. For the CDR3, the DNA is TGTGCCAGCAGCTTGGCGGGAATCAGGGACACTGAAGCTTTCTTT.

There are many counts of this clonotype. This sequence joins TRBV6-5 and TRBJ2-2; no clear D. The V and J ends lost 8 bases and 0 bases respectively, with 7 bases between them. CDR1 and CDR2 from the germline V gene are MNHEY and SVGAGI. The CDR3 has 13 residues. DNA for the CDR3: TGTGCCAGCGGCAGGCCGAACACCGGGGAGCTGTTTTTT. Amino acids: CASGRPNTGELFF.

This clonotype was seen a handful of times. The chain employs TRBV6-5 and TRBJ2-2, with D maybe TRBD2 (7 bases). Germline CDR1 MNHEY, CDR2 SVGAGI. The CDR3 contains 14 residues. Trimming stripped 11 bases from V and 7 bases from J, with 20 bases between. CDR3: CAGSTYREGGELFF. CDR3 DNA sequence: TGTGCCGGATCTACTTACAGGGAGGGCGGGGAGCTGTTTTTT.

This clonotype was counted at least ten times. DNA for the CDR3: TGTGCCAGCAAGGGACAGAGCACAGATACGCAGTATTTT. It codes for CASKGQSTDTQYF. The chain links TRBV6-6 to TRBJ2-3; 7 bases map to TRBD1. V lost 7 bases to trimming and J lost 0 bases; unmatched junction nucleotides: 1. The CDR3 consists of 13 residues. Per germline, CDR1 MNHNY and CDR2 SVGAGI (reference sequence).

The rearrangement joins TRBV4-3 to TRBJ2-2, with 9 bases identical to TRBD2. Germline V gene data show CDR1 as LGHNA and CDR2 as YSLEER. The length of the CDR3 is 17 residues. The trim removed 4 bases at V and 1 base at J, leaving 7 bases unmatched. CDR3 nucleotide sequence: TGCGCCAGCAGCCGTACCTCAGCGGGAGGGAACACCGGGGAGCTGTTTTTT. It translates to CASSRTSAGGNTGELFF.

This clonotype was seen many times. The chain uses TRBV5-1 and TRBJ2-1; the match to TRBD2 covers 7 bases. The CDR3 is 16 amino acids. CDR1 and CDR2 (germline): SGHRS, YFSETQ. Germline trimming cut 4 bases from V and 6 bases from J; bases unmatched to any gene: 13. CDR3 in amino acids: CASSMRAGRAGNEQFF. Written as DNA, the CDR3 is TGCGCCAGCAGCATGCGAGCGGGAAGAGCGGGCAATGAGCAGTTCTTC.

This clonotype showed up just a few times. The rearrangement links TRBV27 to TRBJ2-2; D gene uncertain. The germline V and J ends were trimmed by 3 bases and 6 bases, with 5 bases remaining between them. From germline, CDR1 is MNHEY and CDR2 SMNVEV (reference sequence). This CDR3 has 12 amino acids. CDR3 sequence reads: CASSFYPGELFF. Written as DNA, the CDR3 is TGTGCCAGCAGTTTTTATCCCGGGGAGCTGTTTTTT.

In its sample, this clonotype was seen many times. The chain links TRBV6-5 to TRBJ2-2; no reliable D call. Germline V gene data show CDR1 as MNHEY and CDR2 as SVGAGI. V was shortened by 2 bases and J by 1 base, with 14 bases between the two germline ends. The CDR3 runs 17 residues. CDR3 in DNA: TGTGCCAGCAGTTACACCGACATTCCCCTGAACACCGGGGAGCTGTTTTTT. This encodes CASSYTDIPLNTGELFF.

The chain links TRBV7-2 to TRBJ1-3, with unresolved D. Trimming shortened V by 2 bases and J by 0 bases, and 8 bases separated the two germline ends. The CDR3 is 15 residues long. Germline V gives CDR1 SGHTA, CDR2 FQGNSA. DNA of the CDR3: TGTGCCAGCAGCTTACAGGACCTCTCTGGAAACACCATATATTTT. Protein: CASSLQDLSGNTIYF.

CDR3 sequence (DNA): TGCGCCAGCATCGCTGGGACAGCGGGAAACACCGGGGAGCTGTTTTTT. The encoded protein is CASIAGTAGNTGELFF. This chain connects TRBV5-1 to TRBJ2-2, with D perhaps TRBD1 or TRBD2 (7 bases each). V gave up 6 bases and J gave up 2 bases, with 17 bases separating them. This CDR3 is 16 amino acids long. The germline gives CDR1 SGHRS, CDR2 YFSETQ.

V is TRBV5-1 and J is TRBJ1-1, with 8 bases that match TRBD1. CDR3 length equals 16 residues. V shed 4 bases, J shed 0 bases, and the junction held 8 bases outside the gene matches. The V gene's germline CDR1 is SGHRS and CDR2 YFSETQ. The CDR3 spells CASSIYRGEVNTEAFF. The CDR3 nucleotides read TGCGCCAGCAGCATTTACAGGGGGGAAGTGAACACTGAAGCTTTCTTT.

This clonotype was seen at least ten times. In DNA, the CDR3 is TGTGCCAGCAGTTGGGGGACTAGCTCTCCTTCCTACAATGAGCAGTTCTTC. This translates into CASSWGTSSPSYNEQFF. The gene calls are TRBV27 and TRBJ2-1, with 9 bases matching TRBD2. This CDR3 region has 17 residues. V shed 4 bases and J 1 base; nucleotides not matched to a gene: 8. Germline V CDR1 and CDR2: MNHEY, SMNVEV (reference sequence).